This T cell receptor (beta chain) was found in a study of blood T cells in healthy people across ages. The ends were cut back, 4 bases at V and 4 bases at J, with 14 bases in the middle. The CDR3 runs 15 residues. The germline gives CDR1 SGHTA, CDR2 FQGNSA. This clonotype occurred a few times. With a J-beta primer mix and a sample-barcoded 5' primer, a second PCR ran about 6 to 11 cycles. Sequencing yielded, for each sample, at least 3 million paired-end reads carrying CDR3. TCRdb re-called the 5' RACE reads through MiXCR, storing one row per CDR3 protein. The sample records about a million distinct CDR3 sequences, around two fifths being singletons.

The chain links TRBV7-2 to TRBJ1-5, with D tentatively TRBD1 (5 bases). The sequenced sample consisted of blood. This clonotype was obtained from a young man in good health. CDR3 in amino acids: CASSSHDSPNQPQHF. The CDR3 DNA reads TGTGCCAGCAGCTCTCACGACAGTCCGAATCAGCCCCAGCATTTT.